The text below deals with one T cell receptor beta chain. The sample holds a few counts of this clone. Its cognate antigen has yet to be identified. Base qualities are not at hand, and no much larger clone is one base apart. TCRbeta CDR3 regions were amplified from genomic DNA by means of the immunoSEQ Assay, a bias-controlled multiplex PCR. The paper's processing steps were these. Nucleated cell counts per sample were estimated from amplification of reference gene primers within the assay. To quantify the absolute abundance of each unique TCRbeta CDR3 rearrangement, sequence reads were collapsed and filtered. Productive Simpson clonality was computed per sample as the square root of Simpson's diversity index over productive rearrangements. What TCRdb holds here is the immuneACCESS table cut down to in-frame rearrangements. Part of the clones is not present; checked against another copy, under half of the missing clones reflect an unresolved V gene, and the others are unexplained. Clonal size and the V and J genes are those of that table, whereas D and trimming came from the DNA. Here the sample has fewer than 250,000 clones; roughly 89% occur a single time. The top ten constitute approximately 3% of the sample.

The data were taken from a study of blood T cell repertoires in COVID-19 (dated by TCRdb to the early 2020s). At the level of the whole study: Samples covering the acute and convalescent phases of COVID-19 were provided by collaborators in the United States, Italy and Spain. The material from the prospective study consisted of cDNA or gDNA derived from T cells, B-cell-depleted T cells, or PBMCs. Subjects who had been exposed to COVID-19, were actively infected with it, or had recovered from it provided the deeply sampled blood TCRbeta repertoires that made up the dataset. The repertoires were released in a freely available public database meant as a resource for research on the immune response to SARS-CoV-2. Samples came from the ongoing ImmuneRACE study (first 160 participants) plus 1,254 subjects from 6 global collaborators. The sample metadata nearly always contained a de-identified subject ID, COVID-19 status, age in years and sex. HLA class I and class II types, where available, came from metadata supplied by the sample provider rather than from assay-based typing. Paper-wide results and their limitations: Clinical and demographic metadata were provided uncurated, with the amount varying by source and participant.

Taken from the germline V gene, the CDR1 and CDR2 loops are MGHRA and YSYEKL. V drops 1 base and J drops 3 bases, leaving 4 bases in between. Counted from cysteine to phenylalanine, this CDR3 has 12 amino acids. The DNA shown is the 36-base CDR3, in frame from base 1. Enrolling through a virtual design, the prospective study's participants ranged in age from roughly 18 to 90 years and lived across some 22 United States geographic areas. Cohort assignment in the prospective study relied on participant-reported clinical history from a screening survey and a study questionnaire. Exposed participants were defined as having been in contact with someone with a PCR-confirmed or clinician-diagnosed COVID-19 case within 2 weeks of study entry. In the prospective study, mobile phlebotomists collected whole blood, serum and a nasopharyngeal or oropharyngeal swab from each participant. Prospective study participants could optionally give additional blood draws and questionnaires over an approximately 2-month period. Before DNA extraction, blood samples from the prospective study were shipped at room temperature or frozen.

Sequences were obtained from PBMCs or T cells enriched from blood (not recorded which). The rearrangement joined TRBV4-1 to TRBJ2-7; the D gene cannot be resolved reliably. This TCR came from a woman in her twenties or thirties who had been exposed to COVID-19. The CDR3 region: CASSQGGYEQYF. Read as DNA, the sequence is TGCGCCAGCAGCCAAGGCGGCTACGAGCAGTACTTC.